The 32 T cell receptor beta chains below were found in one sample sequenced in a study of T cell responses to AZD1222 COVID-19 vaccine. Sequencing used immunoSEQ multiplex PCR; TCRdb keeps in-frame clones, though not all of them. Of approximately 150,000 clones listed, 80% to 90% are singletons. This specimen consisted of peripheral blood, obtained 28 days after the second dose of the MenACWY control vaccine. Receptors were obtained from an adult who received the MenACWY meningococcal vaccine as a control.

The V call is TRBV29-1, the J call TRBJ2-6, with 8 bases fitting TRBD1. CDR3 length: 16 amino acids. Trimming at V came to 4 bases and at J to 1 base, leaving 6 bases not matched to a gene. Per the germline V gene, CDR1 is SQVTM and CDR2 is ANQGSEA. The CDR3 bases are TGCAGCGTTGGGGGACAGGCCGAATCTGGGGCCAACGTCCTGACTTTC. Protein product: CSVGGQAESGANVLTF.

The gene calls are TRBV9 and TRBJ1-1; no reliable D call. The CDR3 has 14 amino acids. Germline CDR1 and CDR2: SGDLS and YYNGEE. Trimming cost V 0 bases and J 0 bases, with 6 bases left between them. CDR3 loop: CASSVGLLNTEAFF. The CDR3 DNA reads TGTGCCAGCAGCGTAGGGCTTCTGAACACTGAAGCTTTCTTT.

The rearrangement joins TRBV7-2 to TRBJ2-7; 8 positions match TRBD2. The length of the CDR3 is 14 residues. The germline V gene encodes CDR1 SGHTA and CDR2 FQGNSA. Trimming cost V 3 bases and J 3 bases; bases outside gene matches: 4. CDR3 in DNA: TGTGCCAGCAGCTTCCAGCGGGAGTACTACGAGCAGTACTTC. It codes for CASSFQREYYEQYF.

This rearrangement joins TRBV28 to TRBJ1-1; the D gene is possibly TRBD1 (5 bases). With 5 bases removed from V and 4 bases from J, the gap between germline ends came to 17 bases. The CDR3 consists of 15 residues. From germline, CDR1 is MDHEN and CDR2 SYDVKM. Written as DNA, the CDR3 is TGTGCCAGCAGTGCCGGGGGAGGGGTCGTCACTGAAGCTTTCTTT. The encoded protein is CASSAGGGVVTEAFF.

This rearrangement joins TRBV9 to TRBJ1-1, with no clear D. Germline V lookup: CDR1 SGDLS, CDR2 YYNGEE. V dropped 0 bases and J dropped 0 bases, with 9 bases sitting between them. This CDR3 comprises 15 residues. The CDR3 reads CASSVGADMNTEAFF. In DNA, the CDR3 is TGTGCCAGCAGCGTAGGGGCGGATATGAACACTGAAGCTTTCTTT.

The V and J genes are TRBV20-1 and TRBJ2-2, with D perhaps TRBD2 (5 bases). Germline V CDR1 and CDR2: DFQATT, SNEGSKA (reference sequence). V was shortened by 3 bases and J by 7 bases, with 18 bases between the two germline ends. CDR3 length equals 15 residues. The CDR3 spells CSASRWTARGGELFF. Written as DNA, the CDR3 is TGCAGTGCTAGTCGGTGGACTGCACGGGGCGGGGAGCTGTTTTTT.

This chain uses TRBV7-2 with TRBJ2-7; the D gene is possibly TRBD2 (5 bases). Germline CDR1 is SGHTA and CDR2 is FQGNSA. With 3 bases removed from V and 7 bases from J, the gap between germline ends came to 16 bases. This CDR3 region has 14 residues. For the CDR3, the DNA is TGTGCCAGCAGCTTCAGATTGTTCGGGGAGGAGCAGTACTTC. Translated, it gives CASSFRLFGEEQYF.

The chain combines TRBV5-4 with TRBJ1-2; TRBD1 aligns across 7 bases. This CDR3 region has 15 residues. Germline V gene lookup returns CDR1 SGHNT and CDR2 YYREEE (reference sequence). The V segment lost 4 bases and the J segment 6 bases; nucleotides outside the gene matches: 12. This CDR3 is CASSLQGFRGDGYTF. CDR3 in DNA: TGTGCCAGCAGCCTACAGGGGTTTAGGGGGGATGGCTACACCTTC. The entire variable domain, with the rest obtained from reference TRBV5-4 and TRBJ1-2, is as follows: ETGVTQSPTHLIKTRGQQVTLRCSSQSGHNTVSWYQQALGQGPQFIFQYYREEENGRGNFPPRFSGLQFPNYSSELNVNALELDDSALYLCASSLQGFRGDGYTFGSGTRLTVV.

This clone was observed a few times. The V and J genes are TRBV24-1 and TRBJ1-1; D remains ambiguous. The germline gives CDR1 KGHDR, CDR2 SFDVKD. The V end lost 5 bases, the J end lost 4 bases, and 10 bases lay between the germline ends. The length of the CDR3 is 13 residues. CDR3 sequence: CATSVGGVTEAFF. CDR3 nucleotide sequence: TGTGCCACCAGTGTAGGCGGCGTCACTGAAGCTTTCTTT.

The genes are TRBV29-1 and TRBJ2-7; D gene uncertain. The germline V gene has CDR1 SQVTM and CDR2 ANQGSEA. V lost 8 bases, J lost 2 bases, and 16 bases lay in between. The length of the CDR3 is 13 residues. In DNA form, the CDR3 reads TGCAGCTCGTACGACCCCAAAACCTACGAGCAGTACTTC. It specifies CSSYDPKTYEQYF.

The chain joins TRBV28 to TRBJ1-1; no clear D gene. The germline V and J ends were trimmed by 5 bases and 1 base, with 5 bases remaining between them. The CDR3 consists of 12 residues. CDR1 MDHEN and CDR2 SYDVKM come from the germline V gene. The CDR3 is CASSRQNTEAFF. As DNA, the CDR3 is TGTGCCAGCAGTCGACAGAACACTGAAGCTTTCTTT.

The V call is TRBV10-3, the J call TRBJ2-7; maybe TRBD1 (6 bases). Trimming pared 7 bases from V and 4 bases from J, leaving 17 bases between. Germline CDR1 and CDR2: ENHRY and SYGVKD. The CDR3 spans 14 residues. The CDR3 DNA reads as TGTGCCATCACTGACTCCGGGACAAAGTACGAGCAGTACTTC. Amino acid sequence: CAITDSGTKYEQYF.

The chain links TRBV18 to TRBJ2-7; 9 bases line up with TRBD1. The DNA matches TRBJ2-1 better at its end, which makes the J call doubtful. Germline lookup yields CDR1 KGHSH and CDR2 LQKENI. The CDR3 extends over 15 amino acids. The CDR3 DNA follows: TGTGCCAGCTCACCAGGACAGGGGCAAGTCAATGAGCAGTTCTTC. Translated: CASSPGQGQVNEQFF.

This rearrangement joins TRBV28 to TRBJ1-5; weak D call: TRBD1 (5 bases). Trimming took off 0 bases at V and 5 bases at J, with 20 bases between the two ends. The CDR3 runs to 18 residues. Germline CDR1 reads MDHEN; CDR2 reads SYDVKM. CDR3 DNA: TGTGCCAGCAGTTTATGGGGGCCCCTCGGACAACTGTATCAGCCCCAGCATTTT. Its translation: CASSLWGPLGQLYQPQHF.

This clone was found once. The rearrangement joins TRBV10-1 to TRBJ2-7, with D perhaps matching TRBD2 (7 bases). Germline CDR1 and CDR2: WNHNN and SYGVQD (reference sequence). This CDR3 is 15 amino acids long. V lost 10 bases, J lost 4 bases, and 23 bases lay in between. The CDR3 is CATRGRERDEYEQYF. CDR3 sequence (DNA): TGCGCCACCAGGGGCCGGGAGCGGGATGAATACGAGCAGTACTTC.

This CDR3 is CASSPGQQTYNEQFF. For the CDR3, the DNA is TGTGCCAGCAGCCCTGGCCAGCAGACCTACAATGAGCAGTTCTTC. The chain employs TRBV11-3 and TRBJ2-1; D is ambiguous. Trimming took off 5 bases at V and 2 bases at J, with 13 bases between the two ends. From germline, CDR1 is SGHNT and CDR2 YENEEA. The CDR3 sequence is 15 residues long.

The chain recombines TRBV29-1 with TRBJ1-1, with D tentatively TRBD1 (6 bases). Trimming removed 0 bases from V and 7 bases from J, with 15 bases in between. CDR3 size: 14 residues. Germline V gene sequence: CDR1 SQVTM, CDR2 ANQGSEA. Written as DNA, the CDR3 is TGCAGCGTTGAAGAGTCTCCCCCAGGGGATGAAGCTTTCTTT. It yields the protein CSVEESPPGDEAFF.

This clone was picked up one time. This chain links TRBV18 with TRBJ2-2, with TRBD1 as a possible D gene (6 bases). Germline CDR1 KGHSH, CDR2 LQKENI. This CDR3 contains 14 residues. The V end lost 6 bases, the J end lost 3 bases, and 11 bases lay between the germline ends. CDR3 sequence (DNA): TGTGCCAGCTCGACCTACAGGGACACCGGGGAGCTGTTTTTT. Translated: CASSTYRDTGELFF.

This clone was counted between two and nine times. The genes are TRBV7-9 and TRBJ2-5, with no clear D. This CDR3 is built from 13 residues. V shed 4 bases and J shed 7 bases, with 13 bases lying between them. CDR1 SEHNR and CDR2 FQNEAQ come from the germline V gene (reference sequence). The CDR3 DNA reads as TGTGCCAGCAGCTCCGGCACCGGTTGGACCCAGTACTTC. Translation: CASSSGTGWTQYF. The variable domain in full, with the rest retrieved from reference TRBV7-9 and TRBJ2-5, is DTGVSQNPRHKITKRGQNVTFRCDPISEHNRLYWYRQTLGQGPEFLTYFQNEAQLEKSRLLSDRFSAERPKGSFSTLEIQRTEQGDSAMYLCASSSGTGWTQYFGPGTRLLVL.

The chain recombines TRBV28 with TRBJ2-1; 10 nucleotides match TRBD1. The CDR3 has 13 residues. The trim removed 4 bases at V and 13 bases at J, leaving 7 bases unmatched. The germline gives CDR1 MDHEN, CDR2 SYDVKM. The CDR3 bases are TGTGCCAGCAGTTATGGGACAGGGGTATTACAGTTCTTC. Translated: CASSYGTGVLQFF.

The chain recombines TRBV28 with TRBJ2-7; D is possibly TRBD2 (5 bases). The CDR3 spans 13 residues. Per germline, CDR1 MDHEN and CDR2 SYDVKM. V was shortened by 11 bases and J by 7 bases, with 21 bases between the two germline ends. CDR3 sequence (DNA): TGTGCCTGGGGAGTTTTCATGGTGGGAGAGCAGTACTTC. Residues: CAWGVFMVGEQYF.

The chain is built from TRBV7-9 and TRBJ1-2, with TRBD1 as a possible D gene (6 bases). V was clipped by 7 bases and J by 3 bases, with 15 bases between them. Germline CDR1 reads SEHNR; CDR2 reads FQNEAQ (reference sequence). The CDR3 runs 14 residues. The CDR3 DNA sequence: TGTGCCAGCACCTTTACAGGGAGGGACTATGGCTACACCTTC. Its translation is CASTFTGRDYGYTF.

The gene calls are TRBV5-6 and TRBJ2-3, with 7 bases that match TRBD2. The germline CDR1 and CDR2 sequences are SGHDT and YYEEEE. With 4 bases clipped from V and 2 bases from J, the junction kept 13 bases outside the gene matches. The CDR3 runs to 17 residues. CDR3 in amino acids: CASSMGLAAKHTDTQYF. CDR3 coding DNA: TGTGCCAGCAGCATGGGGCTAGCGGCAAAGCACACAGATACGCAGTATTTT. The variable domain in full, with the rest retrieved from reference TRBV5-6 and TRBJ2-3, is DAGVTQSPTHLIKTRGQQVTLRCSPKSGHDTVSWYQQALGQGPQFIFQYYEEEERQRGNFPDRFSGHQFPNYSSELNVNALLLGDSALYLCASSMGLAAKHTDTQYFGPGTRLTVL.

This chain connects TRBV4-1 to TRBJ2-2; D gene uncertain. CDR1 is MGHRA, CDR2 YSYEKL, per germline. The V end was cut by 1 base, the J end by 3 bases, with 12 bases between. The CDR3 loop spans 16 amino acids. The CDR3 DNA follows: TGCGCCAGCAGCCAAGTAGGTCGCGAGGACACCGGGGAGCTGTTTTTT. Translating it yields CASSQVGREDTGELFF.

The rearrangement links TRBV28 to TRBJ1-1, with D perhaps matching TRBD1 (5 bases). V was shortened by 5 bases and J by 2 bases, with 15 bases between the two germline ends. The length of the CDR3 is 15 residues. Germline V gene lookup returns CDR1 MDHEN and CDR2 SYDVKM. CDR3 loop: CASSRFRAINTEAFF. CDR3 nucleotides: TGTGCCAGCAGTCGCTTCAGGGCGATCAACACTGAAGCTTTCTTT.

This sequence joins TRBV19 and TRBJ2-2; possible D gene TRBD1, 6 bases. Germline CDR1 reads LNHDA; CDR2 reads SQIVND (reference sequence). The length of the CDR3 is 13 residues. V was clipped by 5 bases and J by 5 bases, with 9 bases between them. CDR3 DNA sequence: TGTGCCAGTAGTTCACAGGGAACCGGGGAGCTGTTTTTT. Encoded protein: CASSSQGTGELFF. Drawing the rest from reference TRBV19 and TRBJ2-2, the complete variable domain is DGGITQSPKYLFRKEGQNVTLSCEQNLNHDAMYWYRQDPGQGLRLIYYSQIVNDFQKGDIAEGYSVSREKKESFPLTVTSAQKNPTAFYLCASSSQGTGELFFGEGSRLTVL.

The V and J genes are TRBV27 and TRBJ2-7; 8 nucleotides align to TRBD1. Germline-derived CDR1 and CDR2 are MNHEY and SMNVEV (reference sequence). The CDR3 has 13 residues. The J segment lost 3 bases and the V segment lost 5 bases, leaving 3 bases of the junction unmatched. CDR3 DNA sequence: TGTGCCAGCAGTCCCGGGACAGGCTACGAGCAGTACTTC. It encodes CASSPGTGYEQYF.

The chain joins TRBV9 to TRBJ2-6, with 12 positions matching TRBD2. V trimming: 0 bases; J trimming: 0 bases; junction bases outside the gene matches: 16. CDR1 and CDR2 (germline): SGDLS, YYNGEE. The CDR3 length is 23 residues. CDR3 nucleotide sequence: TGTGCCAGCAGCGTAGCTTCGGGCTTGGGGACTAGCGGGTACCACTCTGGGGCCAACGTCCTGACTTTC. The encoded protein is CASSVASGLGTSGYHSGANVLTF.

CDR3 sequence (DNA): TGTGCCAGCAAAGGAGCTTACGAGCAGTACTTC. Its protein is CASKGAYEQYF. This chain uses TRBV2 with TRBJ2-7; D gene ambiguous. CDR1 is SNHLY and CDR2 is FYNNEI in the germline V gene. V gave up 7 bases and J gave up 4 bases, with 8 bases separating them. This CDR3 region has 11 residues.

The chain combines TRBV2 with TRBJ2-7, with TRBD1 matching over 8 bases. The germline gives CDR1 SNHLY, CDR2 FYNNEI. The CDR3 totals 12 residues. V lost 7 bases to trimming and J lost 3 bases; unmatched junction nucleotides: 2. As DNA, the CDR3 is TGTGCCAGCACTGGACAGGGCTACGAGCAGTACTTC. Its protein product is CASTGQGYEQYF.

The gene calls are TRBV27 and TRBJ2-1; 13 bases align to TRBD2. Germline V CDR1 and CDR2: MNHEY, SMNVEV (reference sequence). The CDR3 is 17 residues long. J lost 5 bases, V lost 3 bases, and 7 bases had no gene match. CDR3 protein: CASSFSTSGRIHNEQFF. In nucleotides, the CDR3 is TGTGCCAGCAGTTTTTCGACTAGCGGGAGGATTCACAATGAGCAGTTCTTC.

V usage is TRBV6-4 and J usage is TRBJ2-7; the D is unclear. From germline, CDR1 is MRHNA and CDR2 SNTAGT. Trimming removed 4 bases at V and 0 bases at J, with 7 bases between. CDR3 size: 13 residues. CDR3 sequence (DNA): TGTGCCAGCAGTGTGGGTACCTCCTACGAGCAGTACTTC. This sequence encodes CASSVGTSYEQYF.